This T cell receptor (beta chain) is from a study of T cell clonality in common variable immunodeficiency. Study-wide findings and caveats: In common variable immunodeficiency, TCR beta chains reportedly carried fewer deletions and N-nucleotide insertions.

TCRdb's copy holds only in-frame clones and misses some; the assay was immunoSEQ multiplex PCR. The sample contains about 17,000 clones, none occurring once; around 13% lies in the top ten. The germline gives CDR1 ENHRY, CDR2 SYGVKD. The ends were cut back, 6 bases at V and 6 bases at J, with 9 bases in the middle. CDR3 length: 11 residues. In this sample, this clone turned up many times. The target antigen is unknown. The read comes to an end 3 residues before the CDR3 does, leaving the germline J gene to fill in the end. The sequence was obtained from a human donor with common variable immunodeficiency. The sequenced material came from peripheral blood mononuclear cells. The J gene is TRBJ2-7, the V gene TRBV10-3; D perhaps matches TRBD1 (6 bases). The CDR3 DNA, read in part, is TGTGCCATCAGGAGGGGGACCGAG. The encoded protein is CAIRRGTE. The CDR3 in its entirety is CAIRRGTEQYF.